The sample holds a few counts of the clone carrying this T cell receptor beta chain. The antigen is undetermined. The data stem from a study of T cell repertoires in cytomegalovirus infection. Overall study: Indications of both CMV infection and matching HLA type were provided by public TCR beta signatures. Study outcomes and limitations: Adding up the frequency of public TCR beta families identified people who carried CMV plus the relevant HLA. What dominated the ex vivo response were HLA-C-restricted CMV-specific TCR beta clonotypes.

CDR1 and CDR2 (germline): DFQATT, SNEGSKA (reference sequence). The CDR3 runs 15 residues. V trimming: 2 bases; J trimming: 4 bases; junction bases outside the gene matches: 8. One entry per CDR3 protein results from TCRdb running MiXCR on the reads. The data hold 310,000 or so distinct CDR3 sequences, with around 25% observed a single time. The sequenced material came from PBMCs. The source is a human donor in good health (CMV status not recorded). Some clones in this sample may be carry-over from other donors' samples. The chain uses TRBV20-1 and TRBJ2-3; the match to TRBD2 covers 8 bases. The CDR3 spells CSARHGVAGSDTQYF. The CDR3 nucleotides are TGCAGTGCTAGACACGGCGTAGCGGGGTCAGATACGCAGTATTTT.